This T cell receptor (beta chain) derives from a study of prognosis after radiotherapy for stage I lung cancer. From genomic DNA, two-round multiplex PCR was used to amplify TCR beta CDR3. Primers specific to each TRBV and TRBJ gene drove first-round PCR. One entry per CDR3 protein results from TCRdb running MiXCR on the multiplex PCR reads. The data contain fewer than 15,000 distinct CDR3 sequences, about 43% of them singletons. The sequence came from a donor over 45 with non-small cell lung cancer. The sample in question was PBMCs, obtained before or after stereotactic body radiation therapy (not recorded which).

For the CDR3, the DNA is TGCGCCAGCAGTGACCCGTGGGGGGGGGAGACCCAGTACTTC. It is translated as CASSDPWGGETQYF. The V gene is TRBV10-2, the J gene TRBJ2-5; TRBD2 aligns across 7 bases. This CDR3 comprises 14 residues. Trimming removed 3 bases from V and 5 bases from J; junction bases left unmatched: 6. The germline gives CDR1 WSHSY, CDR2 SAAADI.